This TCR beta chain was recovered during a study of blood T cell repertoires in COVID-19. This clone was observed a handful of times. Assay: immunoSEQ multiplex PCR; the TCRdb copy retains only in-frame clones and omits some. The profile shows 150,000 to 200,000 clones, 82% of them singletons. Germline V lookup: CDR1 MNHNS, CDR2 SASEGT. Trimming shortened V by 3 bases and J by 3 bases, and 12 bases separated the two germline ends. The CDR3 is 15 amino acids. The J gene is TRBJ1-5, the V gene TRBV6-1; D may be TRBD1 (5 bases). The sample was peripheral blood. The source of this sequence is a woman aged 70-85 years with acute or convalescent COVID-19. DNA of the CDR3: TGTGCCAGCAGTGAGAAGGGGCAGTTCAATCAGCCCCAGCATTTT. Protein sequence: CASSEKGQFNQPQHF.